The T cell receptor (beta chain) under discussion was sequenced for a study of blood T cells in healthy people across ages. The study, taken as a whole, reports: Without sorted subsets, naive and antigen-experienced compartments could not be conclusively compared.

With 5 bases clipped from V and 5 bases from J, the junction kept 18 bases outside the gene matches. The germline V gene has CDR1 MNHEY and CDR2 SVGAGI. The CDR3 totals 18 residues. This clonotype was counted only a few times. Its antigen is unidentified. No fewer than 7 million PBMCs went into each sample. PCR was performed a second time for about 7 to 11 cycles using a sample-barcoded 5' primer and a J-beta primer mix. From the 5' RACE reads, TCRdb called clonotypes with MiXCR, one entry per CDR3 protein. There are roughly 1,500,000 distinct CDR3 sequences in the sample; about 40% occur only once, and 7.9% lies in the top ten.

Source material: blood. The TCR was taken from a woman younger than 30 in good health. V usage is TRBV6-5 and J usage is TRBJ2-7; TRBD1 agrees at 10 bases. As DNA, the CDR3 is TGTGCCAGCAGTACTACCGGGACAGGGGAAGCAAGTAAGGACGAGCAGTACTTC. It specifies CASSTTGTGEASKDEQYF.